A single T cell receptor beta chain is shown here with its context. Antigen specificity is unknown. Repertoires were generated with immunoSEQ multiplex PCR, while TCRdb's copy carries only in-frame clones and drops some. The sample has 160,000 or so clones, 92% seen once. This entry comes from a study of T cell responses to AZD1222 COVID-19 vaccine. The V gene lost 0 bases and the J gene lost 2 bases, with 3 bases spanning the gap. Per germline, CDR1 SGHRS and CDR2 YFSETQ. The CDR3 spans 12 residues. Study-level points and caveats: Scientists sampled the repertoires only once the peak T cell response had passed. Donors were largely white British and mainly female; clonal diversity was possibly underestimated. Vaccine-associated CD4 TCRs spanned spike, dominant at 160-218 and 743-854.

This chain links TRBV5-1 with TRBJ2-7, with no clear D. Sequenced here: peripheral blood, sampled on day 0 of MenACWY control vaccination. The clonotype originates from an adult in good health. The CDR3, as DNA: TGCGCCAGCAGCTTGGGGGCCTACGAGCAGTACTTC. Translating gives CASSLGAYEQYF.